The sequence of this T cell receptor (beta chain) was determined in a study of blood T cell repertoires in COVID-19 (dated by TCRdb to the early 2020s). Background for the entire study: Samples covering the acute and convalescent phases of COVID-19 were provided by collaborators in the United States, Italy and Spain. The material from the prospective study consisted of cDNA or gDNA derived from T cells, B-cell-depleted T cells, or PBMCs. Where HLA class I and class II types were available, the types were taken from metadata supplied by the sample provider, not from assay-based typing. Nearly every sample came with metadata listing a de-identified subject ID, COVID-19 status, age in years and sex. Samples were obtained from the ongoing ImmuneRACE study (first 160 participants) and from 1,200 or so subjects provided by 6 global collaborators. Deeply sampled blood TCRbeta repertoires from subjects exposed to, actively infected with, or recovered from COVID-19 were included in the dataset. A freely available public database, intended as a resource for researchers studying the immune response to SARS-CoV-2, is where the repertoires were released.

Collaborating institutions collected whole blood in K2EDTA tubes following their own protocols. For TCRbeta analysis, collaborator samples were shipped as frozen whole blood, as isolated PBMCs, or as DNA extracted from either sample type. After removal of 4 bases from V and 8 bases from J, the junction retains 5 bases not matched to a gene. The CDR3 measures 14 amino acids from cysteine to phenylalanine. The sequence is cut down to CDR3 DNA, 42 bases in frame from base 1. From a lookup of the germline V gene, CDR1 and CDR2 are SGHRS and YFSETQ. This clone is a singleton in its sample. This receptor's antigen is unknown. Per-base quality was not reported, and no clone a single base away is much larger than it. The full study reports these points: Clinical and demographic metadata were provided uncurated, with the amount varying by source and participant.

The immunoSEQ Assay, a bias-controlled multiplex PCR, was used to amplify TCRbeta CDR3 regions from genomic DNA. The source study handled its data this way. The number of nucleated cells in each sample was estimated by amplification of reference gene primers within the assay. Sequence reads were collapsed and filtered to measure the absolute abundance of every unique TCRbeta CDR3 rearrangement. For each sample, productive Simpson clonality was calculated as the square root of Simpson's diversity index across productive rearrangements. Held by TCRdb, this immuneACCESS table contains in-frame sequences only and omits some clones. Under half of the omission traces to an unresolved V gene where checked; the cause of the rest is unknown. That table furnishes V, J and clone size, whereas the DNA furnished D and trimming. A total of roughly 52,000 clones appear in this sample, approximately 85% of them only once. Of the sample, 10% to 15% falls within the top ten clones.

Material: peripheral blood. The rearranged chain carries TRBV5-1 and TRBJ1-6; TRBD1 matches 8 bases in the middle. The clonotype originates from a human donor in a cohort sampled during active COVID-19. The sequenced DNA is TGCGCCAGCAGCCCACAGGGGGAAGATTCACCCCTCCACTTT. Its protein is CASSPQGEDSPLHF.